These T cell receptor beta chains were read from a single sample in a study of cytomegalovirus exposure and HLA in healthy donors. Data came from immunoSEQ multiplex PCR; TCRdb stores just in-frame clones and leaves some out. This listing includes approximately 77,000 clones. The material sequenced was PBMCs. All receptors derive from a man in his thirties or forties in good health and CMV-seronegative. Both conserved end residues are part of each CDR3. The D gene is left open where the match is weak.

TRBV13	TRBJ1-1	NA	TGTGCCAGCAGCTCGACCCCCGGAGGAGCTGAAGCTTTCTTT	CASSSTPGGAEAFF
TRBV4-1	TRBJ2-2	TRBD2	TGCGCCAGCAGCCAAGGCGCACTAGCGGGGGGGATCGGGGAGCTGTTTTTT	CASSQGALAGGIGELFF
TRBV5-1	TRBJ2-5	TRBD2	TGCGCCAGCAGCTTGGGGGTGGCGGGAGCCCCCCAAGAGACCCAGTACTTC	CASSLGVAGAPQETQYF
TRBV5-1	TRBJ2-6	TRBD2	TGCGCCACGGCTGCGGGAGATGGGGGGGCCAACGTCCTGACTTTC	CATAAGDGGANVLTF
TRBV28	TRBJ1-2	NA	TGTGCCAGCAGCCTGGGGGGGGGAAGGGGCGGCTACACCTTC	CASSLGGGRGGYTF
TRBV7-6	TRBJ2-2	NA	TGTGCCAGCAGCACCCTAGACGGGGGCACCGGGGAGCTGTTTTTT	CASSTLDGGTGELFF
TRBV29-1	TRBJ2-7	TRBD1	TGCAGCGTCCAAACAGGGGGCACCACCTACGAGCAGTACTTC	CSVQTGGTTYEQYF
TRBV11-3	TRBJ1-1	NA	TGTGCCAGCAGCAACAGGGCGATATGGTCTGAAGCTTTCTTT	CASSNRAIWSEAFF
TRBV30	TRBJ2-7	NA	TGTGCCTGGAGTGGCGGGAACCCCTACGAGCAGTACTTC	CAWSGGNPYEQYF
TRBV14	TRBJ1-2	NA	TGTGCCAGCAGCCAATCAAACTATGGCTACACCTTC	CASSQSNYGYTF
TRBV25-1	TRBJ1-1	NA	TGTGCCAGCAGTCCTCGACGTGGGCGAACTGAAGCTTTCTTT	CASSPRRGRTEAFF
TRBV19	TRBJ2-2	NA	TGTGCCAGTACTACCCTCCCCACAGAGGGCACCGGGGAGCTGTTTTTT	CASTTLPTEGTGELFF
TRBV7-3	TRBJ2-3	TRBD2	TGTGCCAGCAGCTTGGGCTGGGACTACACAGATACGCAGTATTTT	CASSLGWDYTDTQYF
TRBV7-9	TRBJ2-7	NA	TGTGCCAGCAGCTTCCGGGACAAGGCCTACGAGCAGTACTTC	CASSFRDKAYEQYF
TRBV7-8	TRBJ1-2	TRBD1	TGTGCCAGCAGTCCGTGGGACAGGGCCTCTGGCTACACCTTC	CASSPWDRASGYTF
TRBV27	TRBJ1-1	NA	TGTGCCAGCACGGACAGCCGGAACACTGAAGCTTTCTTT	CASTDSRNTEAFF
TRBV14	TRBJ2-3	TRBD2	TGTGCCAGCAGAGCCTCGGCTAGCGGGAGAAATACGCAGTATTTT	CASRASASGRNTQYF